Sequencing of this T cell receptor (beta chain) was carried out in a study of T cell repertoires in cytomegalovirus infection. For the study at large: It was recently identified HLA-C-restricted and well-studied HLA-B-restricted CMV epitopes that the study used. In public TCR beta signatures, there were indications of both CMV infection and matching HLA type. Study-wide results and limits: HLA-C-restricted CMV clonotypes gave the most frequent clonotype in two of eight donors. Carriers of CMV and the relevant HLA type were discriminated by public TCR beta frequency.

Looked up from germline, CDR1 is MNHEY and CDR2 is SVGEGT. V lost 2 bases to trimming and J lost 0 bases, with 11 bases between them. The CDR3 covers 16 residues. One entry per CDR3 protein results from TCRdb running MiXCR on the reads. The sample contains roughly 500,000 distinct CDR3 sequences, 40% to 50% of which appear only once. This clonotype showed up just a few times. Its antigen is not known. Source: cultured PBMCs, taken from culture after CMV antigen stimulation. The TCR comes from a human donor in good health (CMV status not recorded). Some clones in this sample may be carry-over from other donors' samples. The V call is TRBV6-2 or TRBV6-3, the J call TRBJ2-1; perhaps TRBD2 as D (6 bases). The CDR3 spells CASSYTAGHSYNEQFF. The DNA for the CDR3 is TGTGCCAGCAGTTACACGGCGGGGCACTCCTACAATGAGCAGTTCTTC.